Sequencing of this TCR beta chain was carried out in a study of T cells in tuberculosis. Study in general: The T cells targeted glucose monomycolate, a mycobacterial lipid, via CD1B. Study observations and caveats: Some low-affinity tetramer-binding T cells may be absent from this sample.

TCR-alpha and TCR-beta chains were sequenced unpaired. TCRdb's table, derived via immunoSEQ multiplex PCR, lists solely in-frame clones and lacks some. The sample shows about 59,000 clones, 81% of them seen only once. Cells were sorted from thawed PBMC rested overnight and stained with GMM-loaded CD1B tetramer, viability dye and anti-CD3. The CD1B tetramers carried C32 glucose monomycolate purified from Rhodococcus equi. Before cryopreservation, the sorted PBMC lost their CD14-expressing monocytes. This TCR was sampled from an adult woman with latent tuberculosis. Sequencing was done on a sample of CD1b-GMM tetramer-negative cells sorted from PBMCs.

CDR3 region: CATSGTYEQYF. The CDR3 DNA sequence: TGTGCCACATCCGGGACTTACGAGCAGTACTTC. The V and J genes are TRBV15 and TRBJ2-7, with TRBD2 as a possible D gene (6 bases). The length of the CDR3 is 11 residues. Germline CDR1 LNHNV, CDR2 YYDKDF (reference sequence). Trimming pared 9 bases from V and 4 bases from J, leaving 10 bases between. The full variable domain, its missing parts supplied by reference TRBV15 and TRBJ2-7, is DAMVIQNPRYQVTQFGKPVTLSCSQTLNHNVMYWYQQKSSQAPKLLFHYYDKDFNNEADTPDNFQSRRPNTSFCFLDIRSPGLGDTAMYLCATSGTYEQYFGPGTRLTVT.